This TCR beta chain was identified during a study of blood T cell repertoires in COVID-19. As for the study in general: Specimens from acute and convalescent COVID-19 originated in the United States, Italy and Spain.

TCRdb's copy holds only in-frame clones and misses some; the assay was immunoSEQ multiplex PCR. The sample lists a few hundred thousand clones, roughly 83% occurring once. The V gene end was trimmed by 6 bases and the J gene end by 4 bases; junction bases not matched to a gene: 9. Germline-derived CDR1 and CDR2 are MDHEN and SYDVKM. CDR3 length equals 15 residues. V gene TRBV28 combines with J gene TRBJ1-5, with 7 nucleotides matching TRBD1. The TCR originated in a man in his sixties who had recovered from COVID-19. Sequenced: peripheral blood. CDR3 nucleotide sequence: TGTGCCAGCAGCAAGGGGGCGATGGGGAATCAGCCCCAGCATTTT. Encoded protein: CASSKGAMGNQPQHF.